This passage covers 4 T cell receptor beta chains from one sample sequenced in a study of shared clonotypes between healthy human individuals. Method: immunoSEQ multiplex PCR; TCRdb's copy keeps in-frame clones and lacks some. Of more than 2,000,000 clones in the sample, 80% to 95% were seen once. Sequencing was performed on naive CD4+ T cells from PBMCs. Specified subset: CD45RA+ positively selected. The receptors derive from a man between 18 and 29 years old in good health. Some clones in this sample may be carry-over from other donors' samples.

The chain combines TRBV5-6 with TRBJ2-1; 8 nucleotides match TRBD1. The CDR3 is 15 residues long. Trimming at V came to 0 bases and at J to 2 bases, leaving 1 base not matched to a gene. The V gene's germline CDR1 is SGHDT and CDR2 YYEEEE. CDR3 coding DNA: TGTGCCAGCAGCTTGGGGACAGGGACCTACAATGAGCAGTTCTTC. Translation: CASSLGTGTYNEQFF. Based on the CDR3 plus reference TRBV5-6 and TRBJ2-1, the full variable domain is DAGVTQSPTHLIKTRGQQVTLRCSPKSGHDTVSWYQQALGQGPQFIFQYYEEEERQRGNFPDRFSGHQFPNYSSELNVNALLLGDSALYLCASSLGTGTYNEQFFGPGTRLTVL.

The rearrangement links TRBV5-1 to TRBJ2-3; either TRBD1 or TRBD2 may supply D (5 bases each). The CDR3 is 15 residues long. Between the trimmed V and J ends, which lost 0 bases and 6 bases, there was a span of 14 bases. Germline V gene data show CDR1 as SGHRS and CDR2 as YFSETQ. The CDR3 DNA is TGCGCCAGCAGCTTGGAGGGACGCCGCGTTGATACGCAGTATTTT. It codes for CASSLEGRRVDTQYF.

Concerning this clone: This sample includes further DNA sequences coding for the same CDR3. The V and J genes are TRBV19 and TRBJ1-5; the D is unclear. The V end lost 3 bases, the J end lost 5 bases, and 5 bases lay between the germline ends. The CDR3 is 12 amino acids. The germline V gene encodes CDR1 LNHDA and CDR2 SQIVND (reference sequence). The chain's CDR3 is CASSIWDQPQHF. The CDR3 DNA reads as TGTGCCAGTAGTATTTGGGATCAGCCCCAGCATTTT.

The CDR3 is CASRKPGQGSQPQHF. The CDR3 bases are TGTGCCAGTAGAAAACCGGGACAGGGCAGTCAGCCCCAGCATTTT. This chain joins TRBV19 and TRBJ1-5; TRBD1 aligns across 9 bases. This CDR3 comprises 15 residues. Germline CDR1 reads LNHDA; CDR2 reads SQIVND (reference sequence). V trimming: 6 bases; J trimming: 6 bases; junction bases outside the gene matches: 9.